Listed here are 3 T cell receptor beta chains from one sample, sequenced in a study of cytomegalovirus exposure and HLA in healthy donors. 60 Vbeta and 13 Jbeta primers were used in PCR. Only in-frame clones appear in the TCRdb table, and some are missing; sequencing was by immunoSEQ multiplex PCR. The table lists 200,000 to 250,000 clones, 70% to 85% of them singletons. The sequenced sample was PBMCs. Receptors originate from a man in his fifties in good health and CMV-seronegative.

The rearrangement joins TRBV18 to TRBJ1-1, with D hard to call. Trimming stripped 0 bases from V and 0 bases from J, with 8 bases between. The CDR3 covers 15 residues. The germline V gene has CDR1 KGHSH and CDR2 LQKENI. The CDR3 region is CASSPPGGLNTEAFF. DNA for the CDR3: TGTGCCAGCTCACCACCAGGAGGGCTGAACACTGAAGCTTTCTTT.

This clone was observed once. The rearrangement links TRBV5-1 to TRBJ2-7, with 10 bases identical to TRBD2. Germline-derived CDR1 and CDR2 are SGHRS and YFSETQ. The CDR3 totals 14 residues. Germline trimming cut 5 bases from V and 1 base from J; bases unmatched to any gene: 3. The CDR3 sequence is CASRRLAGSYEQYF. The DNA of the CDR3 is TGCGCCAGCAGGCGACTAGCGGGTTCCTACGAGCAGTACTTC.

The CDR3 reads CASRLPAGEKLFF. DNA for the CDR3: TGTGCCAGCAGACTACCGGCAGGGGAGAAACTGTTTTTT. The V and J genes are TRBV6-1 and TRBJ1-4; D is perhaps TRBD1 (6 bases). The CDR3 is 13 amino acids. Trimming cost V 6 bases and J 11 bases, with 16 bases left between them. The germline CDR1 and CDR2 sequences are MNHNS and SASEGT.